The clone carrying this T cell receptor (beta chain) was detected only a few times. Its antigen remains unidentified. This sample was included in a study of CD8+CD57+ T cells in acquired aplastic anemia. Study-wide results and caveats: In common between the patients and the controls were nearly 30 CD8+ CDR3 sequences. For CD8+ Simpson's diversity, patients and controls showed no significant difference.

V gave up 5 bases and J gave up 4 bases, with 12 bases separating them. Looked up from germline, CDR1 is LNHDA and CDR2 is SQIVND (reference sequence). This CDR3 has 15 residues. Investigators profiled TCR beta VDJ and CDR3 from genomic DNA template. One entry per CDR3 protein results from TCRdb running MiXCR on the reads. The sample lists roughly 300,000 distinct CDR3 sequences, approximately 55% seen once, with 8% in the top ten. This chain uses TRBV19 with TRBJ1-6; D remains unclear. Sequencing input: sorted CD4+, CD8+, or CD8+CD57+ T cells (not recorded which) from PBMCs. This receptor was identified in a human donor with severe aplastic anemia or a healthy control (not recorded which). CDR3 protein: CASSPPYSYNSPLHF. In DNA, the CDR3 is TGTGCCAGTAGTCCGCCATATAGTTATAATTCACCCCTCCACTTT.